This T cell receptor (beta chain) was captured in a study of cytomegalovirus exposure and HLA in healthy donors. CDR1 is SGHRS and CDR2 is YFSETQ in the germline V gene. The V end was cut by 2 bases, the J end by 4 bases, with 14 bases between. The CDR3 has 15 residues. The PCR employed 60 Vbeta primers together with 13 Jbeta primers. The protocol was immunoSEQ multiplex PCR, while the TCRdb copy is restricted to in-frame clones and leaves out a portion. This repertoire shows 65,000 to 90,000 clones, 65% to 85% found once; its top ten account for 12%. Whole-study results and caveats: Reportedly, a later analysis found an Asian-associated ancestry cluster had fewer N-insertions than the approximately 670-donor mean. In vitro testing confirmed three CMV-associated chains as specific for CMV antigens. A later examination showed that TCR association rates differed by HLA locus, with DRB1 most and HLA-C fewest.

This clone has only one observation. Its antigen is as yet unknown. This TCR was recovered from a man aged 65 to 85 in good health and CMV-seronegative. The sample comprised PBMCs. The chain links TRBV5-1 to TRBJ2-3; TRBD2 might be the D (7 bases). This chain's CDR3 is CASSLLGGLADTQYF. The CDR3 DNA sequence: TGCGCCAGCAGCTTACTGGGGGGGCTTGCAGATACGCAGTATTTT.